The clone carrying this TCR beta chain was detected only a few times. The antigen is unknown. This record comes from a study of CD8 T cells in ankylosing spondylitis. The study, taken as a whole, reports: In ankylosing spondylitis patients, matched synovial fluid reportedly showed significant enrichment of disease-linked clones. In peripheral blood, disease-linked CD8+ clones occurred at relatively low frequencies. Certain motif variants had earlier been reported in reactive arthritis synovial fluid and blood. Ankylosing spondylitis blood appeared to be characterized by a TCR beta motif of several highly homologous variants.

Germline CDR1 reads KGHDR; CDR2 reads SFDVKD. This CDR3 has 15 amino acids. J lost 3 bases, V lost 5 bases, and 2 bases had no gene match. The authors made TCR beta libraries by quantitative 5'-RACE with molecular barcodes. TCRdb passed the 5' RACE reads through MiXCR, listing each CDR3 protein once. Of 450,000 or so distinct CDR3 sequences listed, approximately 26% are singletons. This receptor was identified in a male donor with ankylosing spondylitis. Sequences were obtained from blood, either unsorted or a sorted T cell fraction (not recorded which). The chain recombines TRBV24-1 with TRBJ2-3; 12 bases align to TRBD2. The CDR3 DNA follows: TGTGCCACCAGTGCTCTAGCGGGAGGGACAGATACGCAGTATTTT. It codes for CATSALAGGTDTQYF.